This entry features one T cell receptor (beta chain) sequence. Indicated treatment: oral pan-JAK inhibitor, 5-10 mg twice daily. Investigators isolated RNA and reverse transcribed it into cDNA to act as the sequencing template. The table came from immunoSEQ multiplex PCR; TCRdb's copy has only in-frame clones and leaves some out. This table has approximately 200,000 clones, around 56% appearing once. The germline V gene has CDR1 MNHEY and CDR2 SMNVEV (reference sequence). J lost 4 bases, V lost 6 bases, and 4 bases had no gene match. This CDR3 comprises 13 residues. The entry originates in a study of CD8+ T cells in alopecia areata.

The input for sequencing was CD4+ T cells sorted from blood, taken at week 4, from a patient treated with tofacitinib. The sequence came from a human donor with alopecia areata. This rearrangement joins TRBV27 to TRBJ1-2; 8 bases fit TRBD1. The CDR3 loop is CASSSDRVYGYTF. CDR3 in DNA: TGTGCCAGCAGCTCGGACAGGGTCTATGGCTACACCTTC.